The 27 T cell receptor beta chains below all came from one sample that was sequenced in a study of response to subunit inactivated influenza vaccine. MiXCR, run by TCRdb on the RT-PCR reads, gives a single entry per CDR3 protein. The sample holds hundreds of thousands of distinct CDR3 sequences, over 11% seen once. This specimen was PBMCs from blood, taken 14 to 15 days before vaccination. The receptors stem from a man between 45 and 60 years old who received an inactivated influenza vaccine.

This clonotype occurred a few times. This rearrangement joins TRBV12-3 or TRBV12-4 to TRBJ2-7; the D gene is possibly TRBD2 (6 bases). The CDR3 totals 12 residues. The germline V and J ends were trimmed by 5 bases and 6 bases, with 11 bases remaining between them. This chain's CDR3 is CASSTSGGEQYF. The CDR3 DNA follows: TGTGCCAGCAGTACATCCGGGGGCGAGCAGTACTTC.

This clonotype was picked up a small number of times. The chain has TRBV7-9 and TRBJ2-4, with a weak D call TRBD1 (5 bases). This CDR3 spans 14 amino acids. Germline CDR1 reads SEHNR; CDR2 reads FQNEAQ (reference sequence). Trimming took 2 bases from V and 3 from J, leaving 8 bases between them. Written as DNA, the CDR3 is TGTGCCAGCAGCTTACAGGGCGGCAAAAACATTCAGTACTTC. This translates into CASSLQGGKNIQYF.

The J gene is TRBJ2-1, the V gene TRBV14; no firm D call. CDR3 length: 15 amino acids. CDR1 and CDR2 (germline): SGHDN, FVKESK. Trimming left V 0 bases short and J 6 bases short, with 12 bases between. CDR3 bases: TGTGCCAGCAGCCAAGATCAGAGTTCTTTCAATGAGCAGTTCTTC. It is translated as CASSQDQSSFNEQFF.

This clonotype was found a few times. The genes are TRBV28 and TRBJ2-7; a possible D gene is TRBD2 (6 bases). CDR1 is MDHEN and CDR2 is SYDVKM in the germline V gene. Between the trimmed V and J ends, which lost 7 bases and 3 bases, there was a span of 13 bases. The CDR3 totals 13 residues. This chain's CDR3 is CASKRQGGYEQYF. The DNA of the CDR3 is TGTGCCAGCAAAAGGCAGGGAGGCTACGAGCAGTACTTC. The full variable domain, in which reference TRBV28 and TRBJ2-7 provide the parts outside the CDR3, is DVKVTQSSRYLVKRTGEKVFLECVQDMDHENMFWYRQDPGLGLRLIYFSYDVKMKEKGDIPEGYSVSREKKERFSLILESASTNQTSMYLCASKRQGGYEQYFGPGTRLTVT.

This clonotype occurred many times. CDR3 in DNA: TGCGCCAGCAGGGCCGGGGAGAACACTGAAGCTTTCTTT. It is translated as CASRAGENTEAFF. The chain recombines TRBV5-1 with TRBJ1-1; D not resolved. V lost 5 bases, J lost 1 base, and 9 bases lay in between. The CDR3 sequence is 13 residues long. Germline lookup yields CDR1 SGHRS and CDR2 YFSETQ.

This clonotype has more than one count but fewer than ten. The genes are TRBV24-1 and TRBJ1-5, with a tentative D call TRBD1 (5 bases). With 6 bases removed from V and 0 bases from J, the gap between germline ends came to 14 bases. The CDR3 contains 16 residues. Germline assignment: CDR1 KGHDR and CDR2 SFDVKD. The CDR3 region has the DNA TGTGCCACCAGTAGCGGACAAGGTGGTAGCAATCAGCCCCAGCATTTT. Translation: CATSSGQGGSNQPQHF.

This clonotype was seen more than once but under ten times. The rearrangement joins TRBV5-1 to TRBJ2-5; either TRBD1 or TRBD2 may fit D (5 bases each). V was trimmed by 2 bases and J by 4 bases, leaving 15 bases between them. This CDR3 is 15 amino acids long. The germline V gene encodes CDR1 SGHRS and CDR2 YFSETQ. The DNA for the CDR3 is TGCGCCAGCAGCTTCGGACAAATTCGGGGAGAGACCCAGTACTTC. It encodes CASSFGQIRGETQYF. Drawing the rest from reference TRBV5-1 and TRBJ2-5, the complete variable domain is KAGVTQTPRYLIKTRGQQVTLSCSPISGHRSVSWYQQTPGQGLQFLFEYFSETQRNKGNFPGRFSGRQFSNSRSEMNVSTLELGDSALYLCASSFGQIRGETQYFGPGTRLLVL.

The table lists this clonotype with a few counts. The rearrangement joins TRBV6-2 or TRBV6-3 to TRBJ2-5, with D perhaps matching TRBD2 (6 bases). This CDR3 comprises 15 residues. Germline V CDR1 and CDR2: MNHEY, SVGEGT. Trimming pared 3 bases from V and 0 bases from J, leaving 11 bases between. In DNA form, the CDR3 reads TGTGCCAGCAGTTATGCCACGGGGGACCAAGAGACCCAGTACTTC. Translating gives CASSYATGDQETQYF.

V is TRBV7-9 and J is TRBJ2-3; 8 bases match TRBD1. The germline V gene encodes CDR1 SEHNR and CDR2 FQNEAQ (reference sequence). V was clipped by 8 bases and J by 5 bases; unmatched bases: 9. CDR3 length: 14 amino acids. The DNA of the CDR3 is TGTGCCAGCGGCCAGGGGGCGCAAGTAGATACGCAGTATTTT. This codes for CASGQGAQVDTQYF.

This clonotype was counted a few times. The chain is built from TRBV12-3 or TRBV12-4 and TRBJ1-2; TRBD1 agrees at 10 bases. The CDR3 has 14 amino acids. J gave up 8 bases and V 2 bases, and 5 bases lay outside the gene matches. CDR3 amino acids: CASSLWDRGGGYTF. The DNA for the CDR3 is TGTGCCAGCAGTTTATGGGACAGGGGAGGGGGCTACACCTTC.

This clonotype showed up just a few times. This CDR3 reads CATSVGQFGTDTQYF. The CDR3 region has the DNA TGTGCCACCAGCGTGGGACAGTTTGGCACAGATACGCAGTATTTT. This sequence joins TRBV24-1 and TRBJ2-3; 7 nucleotides match TRBD1. This CDR3 has 15 residues. Germline CDR1 is KGHDR and CDR2 is SFDVKD. Losses at the gene ends were 7 bases for V and 1 base for J; bases not matched to a gene: 7.

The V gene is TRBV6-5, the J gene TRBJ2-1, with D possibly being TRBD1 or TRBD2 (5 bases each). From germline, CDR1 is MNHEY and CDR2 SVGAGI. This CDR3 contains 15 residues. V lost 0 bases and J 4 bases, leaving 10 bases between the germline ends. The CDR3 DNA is TGTGCCAGCAGTTACTCCGGGACGCCGTACAATGAGCAGTTCTTC. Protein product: CASSYSGTPYNEQFF.

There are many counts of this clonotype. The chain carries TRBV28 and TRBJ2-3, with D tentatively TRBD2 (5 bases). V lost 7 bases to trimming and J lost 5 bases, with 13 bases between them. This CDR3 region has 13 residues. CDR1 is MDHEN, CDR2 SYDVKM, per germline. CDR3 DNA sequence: TGTGCCAGCACCTTGGGCCGGGGAGATACGCAGTATTTT. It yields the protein CASTLGRGDTQYF. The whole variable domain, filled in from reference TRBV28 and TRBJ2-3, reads DVKVTQSSRYLVKRTGEKVFLECVQDMDHENMFWYRQDPGLGLRLIYFSYDVKMKEKGDIPEGYSVSREKKERFSLILESASTNQTSMYLCASTLGRGDTQYFGPGTRLTVL.

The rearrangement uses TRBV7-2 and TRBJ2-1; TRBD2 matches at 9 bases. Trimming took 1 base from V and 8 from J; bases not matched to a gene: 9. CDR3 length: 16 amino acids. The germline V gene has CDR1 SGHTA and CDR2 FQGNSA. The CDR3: CASSLVANSGSHEQFF. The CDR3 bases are TGTGCCAGCAGCTTAGTCGCAAATAGCGGGAGCCATGAGCAGTTCTTC.

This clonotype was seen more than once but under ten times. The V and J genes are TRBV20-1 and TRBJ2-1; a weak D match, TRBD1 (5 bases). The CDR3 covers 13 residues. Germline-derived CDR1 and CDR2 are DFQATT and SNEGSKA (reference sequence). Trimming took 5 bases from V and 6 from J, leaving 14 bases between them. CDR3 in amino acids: CSAPPRVGNEQFF. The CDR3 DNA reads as TGCAGTGCTCCTCCCAGGGTCGGCAATGAGCAGTTCTTC.

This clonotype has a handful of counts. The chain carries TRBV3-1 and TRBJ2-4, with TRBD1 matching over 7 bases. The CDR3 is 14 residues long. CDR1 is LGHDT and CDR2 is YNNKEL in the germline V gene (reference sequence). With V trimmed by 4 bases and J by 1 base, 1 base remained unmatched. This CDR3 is CASSPQGAKNIQYF. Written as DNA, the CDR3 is TGTGCCAGCAGCCCACAGGGGGCCAAAAACATTCAGTACTTC.

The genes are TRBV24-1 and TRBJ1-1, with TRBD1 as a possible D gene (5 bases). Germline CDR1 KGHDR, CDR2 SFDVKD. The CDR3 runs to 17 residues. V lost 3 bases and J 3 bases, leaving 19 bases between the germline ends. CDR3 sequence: CATSDNHLIGGDTEAFF. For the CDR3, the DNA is TGTGCCACCAGTGATAACCACCTGATCGGGGGGGACACTGAAGCTTTCTTT.

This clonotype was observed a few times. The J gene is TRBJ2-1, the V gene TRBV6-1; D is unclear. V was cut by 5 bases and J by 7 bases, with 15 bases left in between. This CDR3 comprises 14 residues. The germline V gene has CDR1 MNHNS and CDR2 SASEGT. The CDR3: CASSPALFGNEQFF. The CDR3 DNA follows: TGTGCCAGCAGTCCGGCGCTGTTTGGGAATGAGCAGTTCTTC.

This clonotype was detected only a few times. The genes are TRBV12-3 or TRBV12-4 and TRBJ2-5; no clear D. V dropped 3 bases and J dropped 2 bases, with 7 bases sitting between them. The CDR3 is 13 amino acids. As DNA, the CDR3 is TGTGCCAGCAGTTTCGAACGGCAAGAGACCCAGTACTTC. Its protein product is CASSFERQETQYF.

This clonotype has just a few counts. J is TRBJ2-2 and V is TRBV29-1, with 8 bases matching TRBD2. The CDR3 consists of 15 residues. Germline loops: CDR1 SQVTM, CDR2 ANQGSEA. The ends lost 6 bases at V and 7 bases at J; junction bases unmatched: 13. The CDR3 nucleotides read TGCAGCGTCGTCACGGGAGGGCAGTTCGGCGGGGAGCTGTTTTTT. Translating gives CSVVTGGQFGGELFF.

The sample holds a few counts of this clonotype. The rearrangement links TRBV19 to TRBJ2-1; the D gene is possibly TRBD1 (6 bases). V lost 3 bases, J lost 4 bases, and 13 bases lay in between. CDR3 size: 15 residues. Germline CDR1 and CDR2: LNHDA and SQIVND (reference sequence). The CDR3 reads CASSMVTGWYNEQFF. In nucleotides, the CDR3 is TGTGCCAGTAGTATGGTAACAGGGTGGTACAATGAGCAGTTCTTC.

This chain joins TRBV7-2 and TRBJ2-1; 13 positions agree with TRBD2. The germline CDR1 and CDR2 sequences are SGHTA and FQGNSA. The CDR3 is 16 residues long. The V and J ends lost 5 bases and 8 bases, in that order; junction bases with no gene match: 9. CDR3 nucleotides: TGTGCCAGCAGCCCCAGACTAGCGGGAGGTGTGGATGAGCAGTTCTTC. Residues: CASSPRLAGGVDEQFF. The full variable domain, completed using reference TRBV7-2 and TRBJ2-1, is GAGVSQSPSNKVTEKGKDVELRCDPISGHTALYWYRQSLGQGLEFLIYFQGNSAPDKSGLPSDRFSAERTGGSVSTLTIQRTQQEDSAVYLCASSPRLAGGVDEQFFGPGTRLTVL.

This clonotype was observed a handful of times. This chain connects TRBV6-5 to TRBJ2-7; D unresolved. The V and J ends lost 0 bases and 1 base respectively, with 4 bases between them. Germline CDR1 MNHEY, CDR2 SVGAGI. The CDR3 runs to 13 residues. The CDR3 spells CASSYSMSYEQYF. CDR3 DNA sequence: TGTGCCAGCAGTTACTCGATGTCCTACGAGCAGTACTTC.

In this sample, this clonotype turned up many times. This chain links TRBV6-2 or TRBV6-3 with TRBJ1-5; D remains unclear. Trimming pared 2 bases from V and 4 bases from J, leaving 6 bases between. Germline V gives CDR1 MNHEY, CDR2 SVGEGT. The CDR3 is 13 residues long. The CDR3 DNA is TGTGCCAGCAGTTACATCCTAAATCAGCCCCAGCATTTT. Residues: CASSYILNQPQHF.

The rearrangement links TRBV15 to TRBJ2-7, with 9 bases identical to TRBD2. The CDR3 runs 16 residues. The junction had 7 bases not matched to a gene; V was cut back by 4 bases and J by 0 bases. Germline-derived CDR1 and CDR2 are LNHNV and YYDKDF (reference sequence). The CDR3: CATSMGMTSGSYEQYF. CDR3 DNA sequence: TGTGCCACCAGCATGGGAATGACTAGCGGCTCCTACGAGCAGTACTTC.

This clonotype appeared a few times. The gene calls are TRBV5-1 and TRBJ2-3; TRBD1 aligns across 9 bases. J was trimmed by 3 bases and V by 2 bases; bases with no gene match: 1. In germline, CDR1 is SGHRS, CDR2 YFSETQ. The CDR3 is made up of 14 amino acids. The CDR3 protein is CASSLQGATDTQYF. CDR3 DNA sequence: TGCGCCAGCAGCTTACAGGGGGCAACAGATACGCAGTATTTT.

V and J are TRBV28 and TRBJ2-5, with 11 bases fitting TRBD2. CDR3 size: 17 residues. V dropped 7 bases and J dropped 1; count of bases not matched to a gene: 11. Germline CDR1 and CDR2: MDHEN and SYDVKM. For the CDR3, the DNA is TGTGCCAGCACTAGGGGCGGGACTAGCGGAGTCCAAGAGACCCAGTACTTC. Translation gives CASTRGGTSGVQETQYF.